This T cell receptor beta chain was recorded in a study of CD8 T cell repertoires and HIV-1 epitope variants. Study-wide background: Epitopes were three Gag families plus Nef HW9 and YT9. Study-wide results and limits: Some ten TCR beta clonotypes were antigen-specific, roughly six apparently recognizing autologous or escape variants.

Repertoires were generated with immunoSEQ multiplex PCR, while TCRdb's copy carries only in-frame clones and drops some. The repertoire consists of roughly 6,600 clones, with roughly 61% occurring once and the leading ten covering 35% to 50%. This CDR3 is built from 14 residues. Looked up from germline, CDR1 is PRHDT and CDR2 is FYEKMQ (reference sequence). The germline V and J ends were trimmed by 0 bases and 2 bases, with 4 bases remaining between them. On this clone: The antigen is undetermined.

The sequence was collected from a male donor with HIV. The sample comprised cultured CD8+ T cells derived from PBMCs. The chain carries TRBV13 and TRBJ2-2; no firm D call. The CDR3, as DNA: TGTGCCAGCAGCTTAGGAGGAAACACCGGGGAGCTGTTTTTT. The encoded protein is CASSLGGNTGELFF.